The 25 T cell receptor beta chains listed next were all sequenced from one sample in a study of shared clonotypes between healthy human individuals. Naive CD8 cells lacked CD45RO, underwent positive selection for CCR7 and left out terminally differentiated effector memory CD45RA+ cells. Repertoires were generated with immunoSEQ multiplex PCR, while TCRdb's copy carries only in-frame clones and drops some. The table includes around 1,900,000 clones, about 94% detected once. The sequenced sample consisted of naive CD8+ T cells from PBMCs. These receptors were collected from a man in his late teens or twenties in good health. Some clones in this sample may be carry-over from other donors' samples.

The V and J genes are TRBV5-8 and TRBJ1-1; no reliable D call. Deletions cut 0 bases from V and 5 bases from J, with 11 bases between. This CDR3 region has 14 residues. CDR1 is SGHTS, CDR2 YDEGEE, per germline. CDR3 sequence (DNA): TGTGCCAGCAGCTTGGATGTCCGAGCGACTGAAGCTTTCTTT. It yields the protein CASSLDVRATEAFF.

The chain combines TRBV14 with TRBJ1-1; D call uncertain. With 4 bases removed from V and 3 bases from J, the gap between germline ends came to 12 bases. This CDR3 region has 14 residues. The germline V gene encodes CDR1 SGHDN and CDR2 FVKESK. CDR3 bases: TGTGCCAGCAGCCCCTCGGGCGGCTACACTGAAGCTTTCTTT. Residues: CASSPSGGYTEAFF.

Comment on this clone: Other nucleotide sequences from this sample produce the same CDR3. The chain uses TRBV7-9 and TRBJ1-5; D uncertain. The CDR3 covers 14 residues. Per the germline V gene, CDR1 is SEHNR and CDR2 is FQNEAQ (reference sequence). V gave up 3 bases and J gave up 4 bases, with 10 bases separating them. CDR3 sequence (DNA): TGTGCCAGCAGCTTGGACGGATTTAATCAGCCCCAGCATTTT. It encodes CASSLDGFNQPQHF.

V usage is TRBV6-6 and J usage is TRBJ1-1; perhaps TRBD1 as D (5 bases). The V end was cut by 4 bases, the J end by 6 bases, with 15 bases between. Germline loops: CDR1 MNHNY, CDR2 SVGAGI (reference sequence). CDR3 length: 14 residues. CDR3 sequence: CASSSTGAGAEAFF. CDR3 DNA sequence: TGTGCCAGCAGTTCTACAGGAGCTGGGGCTGAAGCTTTCTTT.

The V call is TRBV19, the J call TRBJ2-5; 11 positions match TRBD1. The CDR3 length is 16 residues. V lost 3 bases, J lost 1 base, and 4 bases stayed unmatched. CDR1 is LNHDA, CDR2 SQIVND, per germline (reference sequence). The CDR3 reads CASSIWTGGFQETQYF. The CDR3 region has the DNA TGTGCCAGTAGTATCTGGACAGGGGGCTTCCAAGAGACCCAGTACTTC.

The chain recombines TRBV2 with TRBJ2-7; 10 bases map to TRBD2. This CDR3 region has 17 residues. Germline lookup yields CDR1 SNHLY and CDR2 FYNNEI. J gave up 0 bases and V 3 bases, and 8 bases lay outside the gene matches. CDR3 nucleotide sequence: TGTGCCAGCAGTGAGTGGACTAGCGGTGTAAGCTCCTACGAGCAGTACTTC. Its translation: CASSEWTSGVSSYEQYF.

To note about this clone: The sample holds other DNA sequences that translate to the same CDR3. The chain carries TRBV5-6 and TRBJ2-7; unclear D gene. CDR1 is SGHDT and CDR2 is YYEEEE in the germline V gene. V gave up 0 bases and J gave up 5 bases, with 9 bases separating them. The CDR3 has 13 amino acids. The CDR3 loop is CASSLVSGNEQYF. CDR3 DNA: TGTGCCAGCAGCTTGGTTTCGGGCAACGAGCAGTACTTC.

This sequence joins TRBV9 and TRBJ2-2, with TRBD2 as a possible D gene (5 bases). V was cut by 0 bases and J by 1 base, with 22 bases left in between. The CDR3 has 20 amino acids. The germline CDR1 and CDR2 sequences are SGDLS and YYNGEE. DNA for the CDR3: TGTGCCAGCAGCGTAGGAAGGGCGAGTAGCGAGAGACGGAACACCGGGGAGCTGTTTTTT. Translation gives CASSVGRASSERRNTGELFF.

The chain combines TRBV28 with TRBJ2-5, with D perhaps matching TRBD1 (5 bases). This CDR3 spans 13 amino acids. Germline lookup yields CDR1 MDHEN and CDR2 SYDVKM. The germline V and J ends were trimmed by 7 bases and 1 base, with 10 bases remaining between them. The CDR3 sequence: CASIPDTQETQYF. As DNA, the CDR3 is TGTGCCAGCATACCGGACACCCAAGAGACCCAGTACTTC.

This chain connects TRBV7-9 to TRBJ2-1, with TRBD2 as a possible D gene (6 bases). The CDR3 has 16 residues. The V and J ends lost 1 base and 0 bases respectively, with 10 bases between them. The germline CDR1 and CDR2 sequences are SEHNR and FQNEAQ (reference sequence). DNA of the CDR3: TGTGCCAGCAGCTTAGGTGGGACTGGCTCCTACAATGAGCAGTTCTTC. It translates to CASSLGGTGSYNEQFF.

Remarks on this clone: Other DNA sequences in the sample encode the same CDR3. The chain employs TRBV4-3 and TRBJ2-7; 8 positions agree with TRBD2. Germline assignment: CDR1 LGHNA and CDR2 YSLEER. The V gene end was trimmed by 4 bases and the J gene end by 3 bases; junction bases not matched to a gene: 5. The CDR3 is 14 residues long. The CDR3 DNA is TGCGCCAGCAGCCTTGGACTAGCAGGCTACGAGCAGTACTTC. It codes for CASSLGLAGYEQYF.

CDR3 sequence (DNA): TGTGCCAGCAGCTCTCTCCTGGCCGGGGAGCTGTTTTTT. Its translation is CASSSLLAGELFF. This chain joins TRBV7-6 and TRBJ2-2; D uncertain. CDR1 is SGHVS and CDR2 is FNYEAQ in the germline V gene. With 4 bases removed from V and 6 bases from J, the gap between germline ends came to 9 bases. This CDR3 spans 13 amino acids.

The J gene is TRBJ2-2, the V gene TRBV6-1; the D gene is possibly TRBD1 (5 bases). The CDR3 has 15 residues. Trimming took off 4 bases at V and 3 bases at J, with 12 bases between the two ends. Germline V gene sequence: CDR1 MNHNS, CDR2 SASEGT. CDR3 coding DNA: TGTGCCAGCAGTGGGGGCAGGGTCTACACCGGGGAGCTGTTTTTT. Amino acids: CASSGGRVYTGELFF.

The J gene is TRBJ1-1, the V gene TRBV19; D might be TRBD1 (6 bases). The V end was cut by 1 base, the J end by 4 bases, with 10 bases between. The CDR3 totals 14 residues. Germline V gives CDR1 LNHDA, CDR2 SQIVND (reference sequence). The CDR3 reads CASSIAGASTEAFF. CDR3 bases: TGTGCCAGTAGTATAGCAGGGGCTAGCACTGAAGCTTTCTTT.

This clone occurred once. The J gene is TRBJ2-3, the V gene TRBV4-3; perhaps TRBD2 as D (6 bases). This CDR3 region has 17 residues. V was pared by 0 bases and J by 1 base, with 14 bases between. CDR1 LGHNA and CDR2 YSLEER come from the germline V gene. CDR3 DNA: TGCGCCAGCAGCCAAGATGACGGGGGAACGGGCACAGATACGCAGTATTTT. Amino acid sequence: CASSQDDGGTGTDTQYF.

The CDR3 spells CASSLTDKGSSYEQYF. As DNA, the CDR3 is TGCGCCAGCAGCTTGACAGACAAAGGTTCTTCCTACGAGCAGTACTTC. The V and J genes are TRBV5-1 and TRBJ2-7; no clear D. Deletions cut 1 base from V and 1 base from J, with 15 bases between. Per the germline V gene, CDR1 is SGHRS and CDR2 is YFSETQ. The CDR3 has 16 amino acids.

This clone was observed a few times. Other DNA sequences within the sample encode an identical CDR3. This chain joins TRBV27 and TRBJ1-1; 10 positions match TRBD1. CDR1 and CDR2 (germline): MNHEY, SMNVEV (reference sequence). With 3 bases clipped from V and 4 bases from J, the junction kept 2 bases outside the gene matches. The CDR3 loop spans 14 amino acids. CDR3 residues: CASSLGQGSTEAFF. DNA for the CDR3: TGTGCCAGCAGTTTGGGACAGGGGTCCACTGAAGCTTTCTTT.

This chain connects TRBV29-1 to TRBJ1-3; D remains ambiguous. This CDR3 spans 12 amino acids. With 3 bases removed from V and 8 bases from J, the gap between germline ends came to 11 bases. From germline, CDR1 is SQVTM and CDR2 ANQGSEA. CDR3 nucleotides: TGCAGCGTTGAGGAGGGTGGGCACACCATATATTTT. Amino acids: CSVEEGGHTIYF.

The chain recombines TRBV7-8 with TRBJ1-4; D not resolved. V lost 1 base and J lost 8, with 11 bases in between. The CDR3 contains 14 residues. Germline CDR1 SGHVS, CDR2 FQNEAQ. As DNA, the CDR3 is TGTGCCAGCAGCTTAGAGCGGGCGGGGGAAAAACTGTTTTTT. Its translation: CASSLERAGEKLFF.

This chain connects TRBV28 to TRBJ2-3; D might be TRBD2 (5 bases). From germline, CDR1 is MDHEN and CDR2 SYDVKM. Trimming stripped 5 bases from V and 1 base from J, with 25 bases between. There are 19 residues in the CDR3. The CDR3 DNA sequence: TGTGCCAGCAGTGAAATAGCGCACACCGTGTTGAAAGGCACAGATACGCAGTATTTT. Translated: CASSEIAHTVLKGTDTQYF.

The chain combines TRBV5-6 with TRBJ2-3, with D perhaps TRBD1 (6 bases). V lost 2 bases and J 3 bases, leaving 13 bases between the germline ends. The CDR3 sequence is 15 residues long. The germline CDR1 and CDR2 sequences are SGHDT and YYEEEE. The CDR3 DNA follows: TGTGCCAGCAGCTTCTGGACAGTTCGTACAGATACGCAGTATTTT. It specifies CASSFWTVRTDTQYF.

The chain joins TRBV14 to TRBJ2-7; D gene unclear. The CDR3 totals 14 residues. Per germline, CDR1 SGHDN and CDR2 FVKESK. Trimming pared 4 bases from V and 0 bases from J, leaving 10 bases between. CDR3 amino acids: CASSLDSLSYEQYF. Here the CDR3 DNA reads TGTGCCAGCAGCCTCGACTCGCTCTCCTACGAGCAGTACTTC.

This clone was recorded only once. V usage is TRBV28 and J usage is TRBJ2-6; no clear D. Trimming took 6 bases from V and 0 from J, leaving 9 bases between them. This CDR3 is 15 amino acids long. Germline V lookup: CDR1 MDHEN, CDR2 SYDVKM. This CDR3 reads CASSLQNSGANVLTF. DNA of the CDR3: TGTGCCAGCAGCCTCCAAAACTCTGGGGCCAACGTCCTGACTTTC.

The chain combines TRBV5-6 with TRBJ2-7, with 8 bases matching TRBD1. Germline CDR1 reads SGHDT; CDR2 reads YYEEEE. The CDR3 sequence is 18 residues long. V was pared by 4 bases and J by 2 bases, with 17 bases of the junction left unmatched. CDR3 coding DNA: TGTGCCAGCAGCCTGAGTCCGCGGACAGGGTATGTCCCCTACGAGCAGTACTTC. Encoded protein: CASSLSPRTGYVPYEQYF.

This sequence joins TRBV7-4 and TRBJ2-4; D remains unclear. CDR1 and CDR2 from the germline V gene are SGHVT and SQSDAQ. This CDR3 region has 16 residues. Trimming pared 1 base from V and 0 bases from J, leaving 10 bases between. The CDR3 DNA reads TGTGCCAGCAGCTTAGGACACCTTCTAGCCAAAAACATTCAGTACTTC. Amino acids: CASSLGHLLAKNIQYF.